This T cell receptor (beta chain) was captured in a study of T cell responses to AZD1222 COVID-19 vaccine. Germline loops: CDR1 MNHEY, CDR2 SVGEGT. This CDR3 is built from 12 residues. As to this clone: A junction boundary mismatches the germline segment, possibly from a read error.

Here immunoSEQ multiplex PCR was the method, and the copy in TCRdb shows in-frame clones only, minus some. The sample shows some 150,000 clones, about 89% of them seen only once. The receptor was derived from an adult who received the AZD1222 COVID-19 vaccine. The sequencing here drew on peripheral blood, taken 28 days after the second AZD1222 dose. The V call is TRBV6-2 or TRBV6-3, the J call TRBJ2-7, with TRBD2 matching over 11 bases. The CDR3 loop reads CASSYGTSGRDF. CDR3 nucleotide sequence: TGTGCCAGCAGTTACGGGACTAGCGGCCGGGACTTC.